This T cell receptor (beta chain) derives from a study of T cell repertoires in cytomegalovirus infection. A single record per CDR3 protein comes from TCRdb applying MiXCR to the reads. The sample has 200,000 to 250,000 distinct CDR3 sequences, 30% to 45% seen once. V lost 5 bases and J lost 3, with 14 bases in between. CDR1 is MNHEY, CDR2 SMNVEV, per germline (reference sequence). The CDR3 totals 15 residues. Of note for this clonotype: What it binds is unknown.

Sample: CD8+ T cells from cultured PBMCs, taken from culture after CMV antigen stimulation. The chain combines TRBV27 with TRBJ2-1; perhaps D is TRBD1 or TRBD2 (5 bases each). This sequence was found in a human donor in good health (CMV status not recorded). Some clones in this sample may be carry-over from other donors' samples. As DNA, the CDR3 is TGTGCCAGCAGTCCGGGACCAGGGTTCTACAATGAGCAGTTCTTC. This encodes CASSPGPGFYNEQFF.